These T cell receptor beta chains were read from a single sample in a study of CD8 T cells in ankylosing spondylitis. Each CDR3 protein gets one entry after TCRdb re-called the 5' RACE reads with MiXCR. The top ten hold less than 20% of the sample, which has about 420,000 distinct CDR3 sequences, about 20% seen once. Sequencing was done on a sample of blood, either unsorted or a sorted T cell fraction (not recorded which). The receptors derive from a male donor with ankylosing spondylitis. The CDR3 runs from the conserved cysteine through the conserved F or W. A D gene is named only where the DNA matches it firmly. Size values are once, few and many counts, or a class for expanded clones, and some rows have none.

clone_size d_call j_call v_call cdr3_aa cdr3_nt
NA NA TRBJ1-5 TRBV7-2 CASSLVGRNQPQHF TGTGCCAGCAGCTTAGTTGGGAGGAATCAGCCCCAGCATTTT
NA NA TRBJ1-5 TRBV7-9 CASSLPGFDQPQHF TGTGCCAGCAGCTTACCAGGGTTCGATCAGCCCCAGCATTTT
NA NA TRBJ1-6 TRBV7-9 CASSFGTSNSPLHF TGTGCCAGCAGCTTCGGGACAAGCAATTCACCCCTCCACTTT
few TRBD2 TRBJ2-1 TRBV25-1 CASSGLAGGSSYNEQFF TGTGCCAGCAGTGGACTAGCGGGAGGGAGCTCCTACAATGAGCAGTTCTTC
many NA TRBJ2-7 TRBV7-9 CASTVGRTSEQYF TGTGCCAGCACCGTAGGGAGGACATCCGAGCAGTACTTC
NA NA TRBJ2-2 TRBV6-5 CASSYSLASNTGELFF TGTGCCAGCAGTTACTCTCTCGCCTCGAACACCGGGGAGCTGTTTTTT
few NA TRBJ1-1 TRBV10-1 CASSESNRVGEAFF TGCGCCAGCAGTGAGTCGAACAGGGTTGGCGAAGCTTTCTTT
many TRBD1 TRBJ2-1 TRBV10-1 CASSLEPRGLEQFF TGCGCCAGCAGTCTCGAACCCAGGGGGCTTGAGCAGTTCTTC
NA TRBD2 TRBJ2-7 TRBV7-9 CASSDPSGEAYEQYF TGTGCCAGCAGCGACCCTAGCGGGGAAGCCTACGAGCAGTACTTC
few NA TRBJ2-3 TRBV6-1 CASSEAPTSIYPATQYF TGTGCCAGCAGTGAAGCACCGACCAGCATTTACCCCGCCACGCAGTATTTT
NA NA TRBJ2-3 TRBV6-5 CASSWGDSTDTQYF TGTGCCAGCAGTTGGGGAGACAGCACAGATACGCAGTATTTT
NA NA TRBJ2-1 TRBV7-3 CASSSGGWAGNEQFF TGTGCCAGCAGCTCCGGCGGTTGGGCCGGAAATGAGCAGTTCTTC
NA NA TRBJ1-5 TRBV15 CATSRQVQGAQPQHF TGTGCCACCAGCAGACAGGTACAAGGCGCGCAGCCCCAGCATTTT
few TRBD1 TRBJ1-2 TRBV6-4 CASSANTGAPGGYTF TGTGCCAGCAGTGCCAATACAGGGGCGCCAGGTGGCTACACCTTC
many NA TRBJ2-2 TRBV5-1 CASSLAGTTNTGELFF TGCGCCAGCAGCTTGGCCGGTACTACGAACACCGGGGAGCTGTTTTTT
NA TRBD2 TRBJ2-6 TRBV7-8 CASSPREGHLRGRANVLTF TGTGCCAGCAGCCCTCGGGAGGGACATCTTCGCGGGCGGGCCAACGTCCTGACTTTC
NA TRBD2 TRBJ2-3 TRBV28 CASQTSGTDTQYF TGTGCCAGCCAGACTAGCGGCACAGATACGCAGTATTTT
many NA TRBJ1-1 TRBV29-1 CSASKTNTEAFF TGCAGCGCATCTAAGACGAACACTGAAGCTTTCTTT
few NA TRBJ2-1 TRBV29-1 CSVDGAWTGYNEQFF TGCAGCGTTGACGGAGCTTGGACCGGGTACAATGAGCAGTTCTTC
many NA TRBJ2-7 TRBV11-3 CASSLFGYYEQYF TGTGCCAGCAGCTTATTTGGCTACTACGAGCAGTACTTC
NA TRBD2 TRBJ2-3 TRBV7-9 CASGRAVDTDTQYF TGTGCCAGCGGGAGGGCCGTCGACACAGATACGCAGTATTTT
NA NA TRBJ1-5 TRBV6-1 CASSEMGDQPQHF TGTGCCAGCAGTGAAATGGGGGATCAGCCCCAGCATTTT
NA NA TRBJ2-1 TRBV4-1 CASSQVGKSREQFF TGCGCCAGCAGCCAAGTTGGTAAATCAAGGGAGCAGTTCTTC
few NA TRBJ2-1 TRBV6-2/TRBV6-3 CASSYWNHEHSADSSYNEQFF TGTGCCAGCAGTTACTGGAATCACGAACATTCAGCGGATTCATCCTACAATGAGCAGTTCTTC
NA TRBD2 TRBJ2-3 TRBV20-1 CSAHLGREPDTQYF TGCAGTGCCCACCTTGGGCGGGAGCCAGATACGCAGTATTTT
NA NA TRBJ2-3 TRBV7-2 CASSLDMGISTDTQYF TGTGCCAGCAGCTTAGATATGGGAATCAGCACAGATACGCAGTATTTT
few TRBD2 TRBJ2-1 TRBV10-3 CAISATSGRTSYNEQFF TGTGCCATCAGTGCCACTAGCGGGAGGACGTCCTACAATGAGCAGTTCTTC